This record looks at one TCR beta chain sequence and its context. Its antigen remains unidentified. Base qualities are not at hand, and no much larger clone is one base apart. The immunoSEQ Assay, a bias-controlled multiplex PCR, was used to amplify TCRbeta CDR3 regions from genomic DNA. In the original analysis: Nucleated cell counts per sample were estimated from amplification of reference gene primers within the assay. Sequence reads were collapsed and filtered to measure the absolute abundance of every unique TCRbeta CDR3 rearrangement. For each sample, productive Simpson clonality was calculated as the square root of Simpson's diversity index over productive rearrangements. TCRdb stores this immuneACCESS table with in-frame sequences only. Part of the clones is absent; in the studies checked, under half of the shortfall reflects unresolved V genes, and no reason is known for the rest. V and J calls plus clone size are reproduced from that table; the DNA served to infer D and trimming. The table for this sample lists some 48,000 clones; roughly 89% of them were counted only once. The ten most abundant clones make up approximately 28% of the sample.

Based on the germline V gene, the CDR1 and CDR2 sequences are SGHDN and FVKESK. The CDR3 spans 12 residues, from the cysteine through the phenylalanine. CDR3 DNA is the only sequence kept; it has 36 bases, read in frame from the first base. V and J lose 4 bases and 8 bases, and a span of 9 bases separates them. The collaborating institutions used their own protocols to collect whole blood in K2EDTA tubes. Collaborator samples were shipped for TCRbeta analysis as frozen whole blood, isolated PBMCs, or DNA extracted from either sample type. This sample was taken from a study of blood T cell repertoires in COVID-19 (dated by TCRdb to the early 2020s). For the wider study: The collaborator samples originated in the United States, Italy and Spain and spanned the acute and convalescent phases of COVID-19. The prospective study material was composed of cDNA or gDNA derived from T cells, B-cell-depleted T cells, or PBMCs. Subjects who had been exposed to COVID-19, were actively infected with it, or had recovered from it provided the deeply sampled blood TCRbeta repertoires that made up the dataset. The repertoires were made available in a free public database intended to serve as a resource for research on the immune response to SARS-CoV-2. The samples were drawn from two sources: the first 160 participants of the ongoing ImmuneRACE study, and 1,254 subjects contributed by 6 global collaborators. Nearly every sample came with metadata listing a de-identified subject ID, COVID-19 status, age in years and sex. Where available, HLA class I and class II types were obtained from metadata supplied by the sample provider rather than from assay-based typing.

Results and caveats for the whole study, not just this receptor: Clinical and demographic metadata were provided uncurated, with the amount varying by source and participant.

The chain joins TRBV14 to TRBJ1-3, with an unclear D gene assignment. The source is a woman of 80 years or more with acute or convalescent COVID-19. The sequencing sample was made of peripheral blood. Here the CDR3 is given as CASSPNQYTIYF. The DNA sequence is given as TGTGCCAGCAGCCCGAACCAGTACACCATATATTTT.